There are a few counts of the clone carrying this T cell receptor beta chain. TCRdb independently ran MiXCR on the RT-PCR reads; one entry per CDR3 protein. In the table there are under 850,000 distinct CDR3 sequences, approximately 18% of which are singletons. This entry belongs to a study of response to subunit inactivated influenza vaccine. The receptor was isolated from a man over 45 who received an inactivated influenza vaccine. This specimen consisted of PBMCs from blood, obtained more than 4 days after vaccination.

In DNA, the CDR3 is TGTGCCATCAGACCAACCTCCGGGACAGGGGGCTTGGGTGAGCAGTTCTTC. Translation: CAIRPTSGTGGLGEQFF. The chain uses TRBV2 and TRBJ2-1; 12 nucleotides align to TRBD1. This CDR3 has 17 amino acids. Germline trimming cut 10 bases from V and 9 bases from J; bases unmatched to any gene: 19. Germline CDR1 is SNHLY and CDR2 is FYNNEI.